Below, 14 T cell receptor beta chains from the same sample are listed, as sequenced in a study of blood T cell repertoires in COVID-19. Repertoires were generated with immunoSEQ multiplex PCR, while TCRdb's copy carries only in-frame clones and drops some. The sample holds a few hundred thousand clones, around 87% seen once. The sample was peripheral blood. These receptors were collected from a woman between 45 and 65 years old with acute or convalescent COVID-19.

The sample holds one count of this clone. The chain couples TRBV7-3 to TRBJ1-2; D remains unclear. The CDR3 is 13 residues long. Deletions cut 3 bases from V and 7 bases from J, with 12 bases between. The V gene's germline CDR1 is SGHTA and CDR2 FQGTGA. The DNA of the CDR3 is TGTGCCAGCAGCTTGGCCCACACGGGTGGCTACACCTTC. Translating it yields CASSLAHTGGYTF.

The chain recombines TRBV24-1 with TRBJ2-3, with 9 bases lining up with TRBD1. Germline CDR1 and CDR2: KGHDR and SFDVKD. This CDR3 spans 17 amino acids. The ends lost 0 bases at V and 1 base at J; junction bases unmatched: 4. For the CDR3, the DNA is TGTGCCACCAGTGATTTGGGGACAGGGTTCCGCACAGATACGCAGTATTTT. Translated: CATSDLGTGFRTDTQYF.

Comment on this clone: Because the CDR3 is missing its conserved closing phenylalanine or tryptophan, this is likely a read error. The DNA is left out, because the CDR3 cannot be placed on it with certainty; the CDR3 is given as TCRdb lists it. This chain links TRBV12-3 or TRBV12-4 with TRBJ2-7; no check of the table's D call, TRBD2, against the DNA was made. The CDR3 spans 13 amino acids, including both terminal residues. CDR3: CASSLGLAGKVIL.

The chain recombines TRBV5-1 with TRBJ2-5, with TRBD1 matching over 8 bases. Unmatched junction bases numbered 3, after V lost 2 bases and J lost 0 bases. The germline V gene has CDR1 SGHRS and CDR2 YFSETQ. This CDR3 has 15 amino acids. DNA of the CDR3: TGCGCCAGCAGCTTAAGCAGGGGGCACCAAGAGACCCAGTACTTC. Translated, it gives CASSLSRGHQETQYF. The full variable domain, rest sourced from reference TRBV5-1 and TRBJ2-5, is KAGVTQTPRYLIKTRGQQVTLSCSPISGHRSVSWYQQTPGQGLQFLFEYFSETQRNKGNFPGRFSGRQFSNSRSEMNVSTLELGDSALYLCASSLSRGHQETQYFGPGTRLLVL.

The rearrangement links TRBV7-8 to TRBJ2-7, with a weak D call TRBD2 (7 bases). Germline V gene sequence: CDR1 SGHVS, CDR2 FQNEAQ. The CDR3 loop spans 18 amino acids. V gave up 1 base and J gave up 3 bases, with 22 bases separating them. CDR3 in amino acids: CASSLGTETGTKYYEQYF. CDR3 bases: TGTGCCAGCAGCTTAGGGACAGAAACCGGGACTAAATACTACGAGCAGTACTTC.

J is TRBJ2-2 and V is TRBV9, with D possibly being TRBD2 (5 bases). The CDR3 has 13 residues. Germline CDR1 and CDR2: SGDLS and YYNGEE. With 1 base removed from V and 5 bases from J, the gap between germline ends came to 6 bases. In nucleotides, the CDR3 is TGTGCCAGCAGCGTACGGGGTACCGGGGAGCTGTTTTTT. Translation: CASSVRGTGELFF.

The rearrangement links TRBV5-1 to TRBJ2-7; D not certain. Trimming left V 0 bases short and J 2 bases short, with 9 bases between. CDR3 length: 14 residues. The germline CDR1 and CDR2 sequences are SGHRS and YFSETQ. CDR3 sequence (DNA): TGCGCCAGCAGCTTGGGCGGAAATACCTACGAGCAGTACTTC. This sequence encodes CASSLGGNTYEQYF.

In its sample, this clone was seen once. This chain connects TRBV9 to TRBJ1-6, with TRBD1 matching 7 bases. CDR3 length: 17 residues. V shed 5 bases and J 8 bases; nucleotides not matched to a gene: 16. Germline V gene lookup returns CDR1 SGDLS and CDR2 YYNGEE. CDR3 amino acids: CASSPMGQPPSYSPLHF. The CDR3 region has the DNA TGTGCCAGCAGTCCGATGGGACAGCCTCCCTCCTATTCACCCCTCCACTTT.

This chain links TRBV24-1 with TRBJ1-2, with a weak D call TRBD1 (5 bases). Germline CDR1 and CDR2: KGHDR and SFDVKD. This CDR3 is built from 13 residues. Trimming removed 7 bases from V and 7 bases from J, with 15 bases in between. CDR3 protein: CATSPRGRTGYTF. In DNA form, the CDR3 reads TGTGCCACCAGCCCTAGGGGCAGAACTGGCTACACCTTC.

The chain has TRBV7-6 and TRBJ2-6, with D possibly matching TRBD2 (6 bases). The V end lost 1 base, the J end lost 2 bases, and 12 bases lay between the germline ends. This CDR3 is 17 amino acids long. The germline V gene encodes CDR1 SGHVS and CDR2 FNYEAQ. The CDR3 loop reads CASSLDYGGTGANVLTF. CDR3 nucleotide sequence: TGTGCCAGCAGCTTAGATTATGGAGGGACTGGGGCCAACGTCCTGACTTTC.

The chain employs TRBV27 and TRBJ2-7, with 12 bases lining up with TRBD2. Germline V gene data show CDR1 as MNHEY and CDR2 as SMNVEV (reference sequence). This CDR3 spans 15 amino acids. J was trimmed by 4 bases and V by 3 bases; bases with no gene match: 4. CDR3 in amino acids: CASSFRLAGVYEQYF. In nucleotides, the CDR3 is TGTGCCAGCAGTTTCCGACTAGCGGGAGTTTACGAGCAGTACTTC.

The chain links TRBV6-5 to TRBJ1-1; the match to TRBD1 covers 8 bases. This CDR3 is built from 14 residues. Germline-derived CDR1 and CDR2 are MNHEY and SVGAGI. The trim removed 5 bases at V and 1 base at J, leaving 3 bases unmatched. The CDR3, as DNA: TGTGCCAGCAGTCCCGGGACAGGGAACACTGAAGCTTTCTTT. Amino acids: CASSPGTGNTEAFF.

The chain links TRBV5-4 to TRBJ2-7, with D maybe TRBD2 (7 bases). V gave up 0 bases and J gave up 7 bases, with 17 bases separating them. The CDR3 extends over 15 amino acids. The germline V gene encodes CDR1 SGHNT and CDR2 YYREEE (reference sequence). The CDR3 DNA follows: TGTGCCAGCAGCTTGGATCGGGGGGCGTGGGGTGAGCAGTACTTC. Its translation: CASSLDRGAWGEQYF.

CDR3 residues: CASSLRRSSYNEQFF. CDR3 nucleotide sequence: TGTGCCAGCAGCTTAAGGAGGAGCTCCTACAATGAGCAGTTCTTC. The chain carries TRBV7-3 and TRBJ2-1, with D possibly being TRBD2 (5 bases). Trimming took off 1 base at V and 0 bases at J, with 7 bases between the two ends. In germline, CDR1 is SGHTA, CDR2 FQGTGA. The CDR3 loop spans 15 amino acids.